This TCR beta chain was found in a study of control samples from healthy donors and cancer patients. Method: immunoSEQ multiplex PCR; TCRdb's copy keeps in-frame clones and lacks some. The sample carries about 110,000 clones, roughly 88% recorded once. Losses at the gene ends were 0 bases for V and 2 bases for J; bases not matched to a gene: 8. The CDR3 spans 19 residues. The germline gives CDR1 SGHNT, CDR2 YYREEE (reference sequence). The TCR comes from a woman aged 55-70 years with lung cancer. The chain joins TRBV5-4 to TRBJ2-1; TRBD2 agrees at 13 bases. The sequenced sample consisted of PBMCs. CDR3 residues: CASSLGLAGGVGPYNEQFF. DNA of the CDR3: TGTGCCAGCAGCTTGGGACTAGCGGGAGGTGTAGGGCCCTACAATGAGCAGTTCTTC.